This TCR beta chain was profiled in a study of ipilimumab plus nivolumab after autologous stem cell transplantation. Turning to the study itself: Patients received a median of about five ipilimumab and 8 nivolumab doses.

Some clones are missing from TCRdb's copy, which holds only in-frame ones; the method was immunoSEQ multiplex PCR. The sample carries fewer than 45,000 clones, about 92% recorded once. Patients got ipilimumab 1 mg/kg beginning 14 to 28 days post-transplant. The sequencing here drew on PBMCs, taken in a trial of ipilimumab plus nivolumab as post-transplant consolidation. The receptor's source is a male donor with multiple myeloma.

The CDR3 is CASSLVGTGAGELFF. The CDR3 DNA is TGCGCCAGCAGCTTGGTCGGGACAGGGGCCGGGGAGCTGTTTTTT. The rearrangement joins TRBV5-1 to TRBJ2-2, with 10 bases that match TRBD1. CDR3 length: 15 residues. Germline CDR1 reads SGHRS; CDR2 reads YFSETQ. Unmatched junction bases numbered 2, after V lost 0 bases and J lost 6 bases. The full variable domain, in which reference TRBV5-1 and TRBJ2-2 provide the parts outside the CDR3, is KAGVTQTPRYLIKTRGQQVTLSCSPISGHRSVSWYQQTPGQGLQFLFEYFSETQRNKGNFPGRFSGRQFSNSRSEMNVSTLELGDSALYLCASSLVGTGAGELFFGEGSRLTVL.